This is a list of T cell receptor beta chains from one sample in a study of shared clonotypes between healthy human individuals. Clones were read by immunoSEQ multiplex PCR, and TCRdb kept only the in-frame ones, dropping some. Here the sample spans approximately 1.5 million clones, around 98.5% being singletons. The material sequenced was naive CD4+ T cells sorted from blood. The source is a man aged 25-40 years in good health. Both conserved end residues are part of each CDR3. The order of the fields is J gene, D gene, V gene, CDR3 protein. The D gene is left open where the match is weak.

J gene: TRBJ1-5; D gene: -; V gene: TRBV5-8; CDR3 protein: CASSQGRRGLQPQHF
J gene: TRBJ1-5; D gene: -; V gene: TRBV5-4; CDR3 protein: CASSSGEGDQPQHF
J gene: TRBJ1-2; D gene: TRBD1; V gene: TRBV27; CDR3 protein: CASSWTGTGGYGYTF
J gene: TRBJ1-1; D gene: -; V gene: TRBV5-1; CDR3 protein: CASSLLAGIGTEAFF
J gene: TRBJ2-1; D gene: TRBD2; V gene: TRBV25-1; CDR3 protein: CASSESPGRAHGEQFF
J gene: TRBJ2-2; D gene: TRBD1; V gene: TRBV9; CDR3 protein: CASSAGTGPSGELFF
J gene: TRBJ1-5; D gene: -; V gene: TRBV30; CDR3 protein: CAWSPRQFSNQPQHF
J gene: TRBJ1-2; D gene: -; V gene: TRBV19; CDR3 protein: CASSIRGSYGYTF
J gene: TRBJ1-5; D gene: -; V gene: TRBV7-9; CDR3 protein: CASSLAPGNQPQHF
J gene: TRBJ2-1; D gene: TRBD2; V gene: TRBV12-5; CDR3 protein: CASGLWVGLAGDVEQFF
J gene: TRBJ2-1; D gene: -; V gene: TRBV20-1; CDR3 protein: CSASSYNEQFF
J gene: TRBJ1-3; D gene: -; V gene: TRBV9; CDR3 protein: CASSPRNPGGHSGNTIYF
J gene: TRBJ2-1; D gene: -; V gene: TRBV19; CDR3 protein: CASSIPQGSRNEQFF
J gene: TRBJ2-1; D gene: -; V gene: TRBV28; CDR3 protein: CASSPGTYYNEQFF
J gene: TRBJ2-7; D gene: TRBD1; V gene: TRBV5-1; CDR3 protein: CASSFLQGAGYEQYF
J gene: TRBJ1-1; D gene: -; V gene: TRBV25-1; CDR3 protein: CASMNVEVFLNTEAFF
J gene: TRBJ2-7; D gene: TRBD1; V gene: TRBV28; CDR3 protein: CASSFRDRYAEQYF
J gene: TRBJ1-5; D gene: -; V gene: TRBV28; CDR3 protein: CASSEAGGRSNQPQHF
J gene: TRBJ2-5; D gene: TRBD1; V gene: TRBV5-1; CDR3 protein: CASSLGTGVTETQYF
J gene: TRBJ1-5; D gene: -; V gene: TRBV28; CDR3 protein: CASSYSGGGNQPQHF
J gene: TRBJ2-7; D gene: -; V gene: TRBV6-5; CDR3 protein: CASSYSRGDSYEQYF
J gene: TRBJ2-7; D gene: -; V gene: TRBV28; CDR3 protein: CASIPRGSSYEQYF